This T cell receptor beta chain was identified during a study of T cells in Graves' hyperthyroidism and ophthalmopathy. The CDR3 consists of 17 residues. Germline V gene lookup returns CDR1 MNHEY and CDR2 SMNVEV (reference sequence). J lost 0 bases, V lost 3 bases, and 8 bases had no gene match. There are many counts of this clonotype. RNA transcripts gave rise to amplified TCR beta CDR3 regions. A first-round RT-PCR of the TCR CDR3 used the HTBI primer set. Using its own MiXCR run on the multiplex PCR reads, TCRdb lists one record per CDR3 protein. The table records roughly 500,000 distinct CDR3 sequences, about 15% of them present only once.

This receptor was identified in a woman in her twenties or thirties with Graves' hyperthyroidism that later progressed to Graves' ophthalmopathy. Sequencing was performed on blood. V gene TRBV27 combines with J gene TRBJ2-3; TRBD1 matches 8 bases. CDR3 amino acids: CASSFLRQGISTDTQYF. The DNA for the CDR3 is TGTGCCAGCAGTTTCCTACGACAGGGGATAAGCACAGATACGCAGTATTTT.